This passage covers 19 T cell receptor beta chains from one sample sequenced in a study of T-cell memory formation after mild COVID-19. TCRdb redid the calling of the 5' RACE reads with MiXCR, one entry per CDR3 protein. The repertoire consists of 150,000 or so distinct CDR3 sequences, with roughly 15% occurring once and the leading ten covering 14%. What was sequenced was PBMCs or a T cell subset sorted from them (not recorded which). The receptors originated from an adult woman who had mild COVID-19 (a few samples of this study predate the infection). Cell type and time point are not known.

The chain is built from TRBV7-9 and TRBJ1-6; 11 nucleotides agree with TRBD1. Germline-derived CDR1 and CDR2 are SEHNR and FQNEAQ (reference sequence). The CDR3 runs 16 residues. The J segment lost 7 bases and the V segment lost 3 bases, leaving 5 bases of the junction unmatched. The CDR3, as DNA: TGTGCCAGCAGCTTTACGGACAGGGGGCTCAATTCACCCCTCCACTTT. Translated, it gives CASSFTDRGLNSPLHF.

This clonotype was counted ten times or more. The genes are TRBV7-2 and TRBJ2-2; D not resolved. The CDR3 contains 11 residues. Germline lookup yields CDR1 SGHTA and CDR2 FQGNSA. The V and J ends lost 0 bases and 7 bases respectively, with 0 bases between them. DNA of the CDR3: TGTGCCAGCAGCTTAGCCGGGGAGCTGTTTTTT. Protein product: CASSLAGELFF.

This clonotype was detected a few times. J is TRBJ1-2 and V is TRBV7-2, with TRBD1 matching 10 bases. The CDR3 consists of 14 residues. CDR1 is SGHTA and CDR2 is FQGNSA in the germline V gene. V lost 5 bases, J lost 6 bases, and 6 bases stayed unmatched. The CDR3 reads CASSTGTGADGYTF. As DNA, the CDR3 is TGTGCCAGCAGCACGGGGACAGGGGCAGATGGCTACACCTTC.

V gene TRBV29-1 combines with J gene TRBJ1-1; D gene ambiguous. This CDR3 spans 10 amino acids. Trimming removed 6 bases at V and 3 bases at J, with 5 bases between. Germline values: CDR1 SQVTM, CDR2 ANQGSEA. The CDR3: CSVLDTEAFF. DNA for the CDR3: TGCAGCGTCCTGGACACTGAAGCTTTCTTT.

The V and J genes are TRBV7-9 and TRBJ2-7, with a tentative D call TRBD2 (6 bases). In germline, CDR1 is SEHNR, CDR2 FQNEAQ (reference sequence). V was trimmed by 5 bases and J by 2 bases, leaving 19 bases between them. There are 16 residues in the CDR3. CDR3 protein: CASSATPGVGPYEQYF. CDR3 coding DNA: TGTGCCAGCAGCGCTACGCCGGGAGTGGGGCCCTACGAGCAGTACTTC.

This clonotype has a handful of counts. The CDR3 bases are TGTGCCAGCAGTAAAGGGGACGGATACAATGAGCAGTTCTTC. It yields the protein CASSKGDGYNEQFF. This sequence joins TRBV6-6 and TRBJ2-1, with D perhaps matching TRBD1 or TRBD2 (5 bases each). The CDR3 has 14 residues. Germline loops: CDR1 MNHNY, CDR2 SVGAGI (reference sequence). Deletions cut 5 bases from V and 4 bases from J, with 12 bases between.

There are a few counts of this clonotype. The gene calls are TRBV5-1 and TRBJ2-2, with 8 bases matching TRBD2. Germline CDR1 and CDR2: SGHRS and YFSETQ. V trimming: 2 bases; J trimming: 0 bases; junction bases outside the gene matches: 3. The CDR3 has 16 residues. In DNA, the CDR3 is TGCGCCAGCAGCTTAACTAGCGGCGCGAACACCGGGGAGCTGTTTTTT. Translated: CASSLTSGANTGELFF.

V usage is TRBV5-1 and J usage is TRBJ2-7; TRBD2 aligns across 12 bases. Trimming at V came to 4 bases and at J to 9 bases, leaving 5 bases not matched to a gene. CDR3 length: 13 residues. CDR1 is SGHRS and CDR2 is YFSETQ in the germline V gene. The CDR3: CASSVGLAGMQYF. Written as DNA, the CDR3 is TGCGCCAGCAGCGTCGGACTAGCGGGGATGCAGTACTTC.

The gene calls are TRBV29-1 and TRBJ1-5, with no clear D. Looked up from germline, CDR1 is SQVTM and CDR2 is ANQGSEA. Trimming pared 4 bases from V and 0 bases from J, leaving 10 bases between. CDR3 length equals 14 residues. The CDR3 here is CSVATAYSNQPQHF. The CDR3 nucleotides are TGCAGCGTTGCGACCGCTTATAGCAATCAGCCCCAGCATTTT.

V gene TRBV18 combines with J gene TRBJ2-7, with D perhaps matching TRBD1 or TRBD2 (6 bases each). CDR1 and CDR2 (germline): KGHSH, LQKENI. The CDR3 extends over 14 amino acids. V shed 3 bases and J shed 3 bases, with 12 bases lying between them. CDR3 nucleotide sequence: TGTGCCAGCTCACCCCGGGGGCGGGGCTACGAGCAGTACTTC. Translating gives CASSPRGRGYEQYF.

The CDR3 loop is CASSRDSMNTEAFF. DNA of the CDR3: TGTGCCAGCAGCCGGGACAGCATGAACACTGAAGCTTTCTTT. The chain uses TRBV7-2 and TRBJ1-1, with 7 bases identical to TRBD1. The CDR3 extends over 14 amino acids. Trimming took 5 bases from V and 0 from J; bases not matched to a gene: 3. Looked up from germline, CDR1 is SGHTA and CDR2 is FQGNSA. Full variable domain (remainder filled in from reference TRBV7-2 and TRBJ1-1): GAGVSQSPSNKVTEKGKDVELRCDPISGHTALYWYRQSLGQGLEFLIYFQGNSAPDKSGLPSDRFSAERTGGSVSTLTIQRTQQEDSAVYLCASSRDSMNTEAFFGQGTRLTVV.

V usage is TRBV20-1 and J usage is TRBJ2-1, with 9 positions matching TRBD2. The CDR3 runs 17 residues. Germline assignment: CDR1 DFQATT and CDR2 SNEGSKA (reference sequence). V was clipped by 0 bases and J by 8 bases; unmatched bases: 14. CDR3 loop: CSARDSLPSGGIDEQFF. In DNA form, the CDR3 reads TGCAGTGCTAGAGATAGTCTCCCCAGCGGGGGGATCGATGAGCAGTTCTTC.

The chain recombines TRBV7-2 with TRBJ2-7; D gene unclear. The germline V gene encodes CDR1 SGHTA and CDR2 FQGNSA. Trimming took 5 bases from V and 6 from J, leaving 14 bases between them. The CDR3 spans 13 residues. The CDR3 DNA is TGTGCCAGCAGCCAAAGGTTCGGGCTCGAGCAGTACTTC. Its protein is CASSQRFGLEQYF.

The gene calls are TRBV20-1 and TRBJ2-1, with 7 nucleotides matching TRBD2. CDR3 length: 15 amino acids. V shed 6 bases, J shed 13 bases, and the junction held 21 bases outside the gene matches. CDR1 is DFQATT and CDR2 is SNEGSKA in the germline V gene (reference sequence). In DNA, the CDR3 is TGCAGTGCCGAGGCCCCTGGGGCAGCGGGGTTACACCAGTTCTTC. Residues: CSAEAPGAAGLHQFF.

The V gene is TRBV2, the J gene TRBJ2-1; the D is unclear. CDR1 is SNHLY, CDR2 FYNNEI, per germline. The CDR3 totals 15 residues. V lost 4 bases to trimming and J lost 12 bases, with 22 bases between them. CDR3 nucleotide sequence: TGTGCCAGCAGTGCCCTTTCGGTTCGGCAGGATGGGCAGTTCTTC. This translates into CASSALSVRQDGQFF.

This clonotype was observed a handful of times. The chain uses TRBV6-2 or TRBV6-3 and TRBJ2-6; D may be TRBD2 (5 bases). The CDR3 length is 14 residues. The germline V gene has CDR1 MNHEY and CDR2 SVGEGT. Between the trimmed V and J ends, which lost 5 bases and 5 bases, there was a span of 10 bases. In nucleotides, the CDR3 is TGTGCCAGCAGTACAAGCGGACGGGCCAACGTCCTGACTTTC. Encoded protein: CASSTSGRANVLTF.

This chain joins TRBV4-2 and TRBJ1-6; weak D call: TRBD1 (5 bases). The germline V gene encodes CDR1 LGHNA and CDR2 YNFKEQ. V lost 0 bases and J lost 7, with 10 bases in between. The CDR3 is made up of 15 amino acids. The CDR3 spells CASSQDRAGNSPLHF. For the CDR3, the DNA is TGTGCCAGCAGCCAAGACCGGGCAGGGAATTCACCCCTCCACTTT.

This clonotype was seen only a few times. The rearrangement links TRBV5-1 to TRBJ2-1, with no clear D. CDR1 and CDR2 (germline): SGHRS, YFSETQ. CDR3 length: 13 amino acids. Between the trimmed V and J ends, which lost 0 bases and 2 bases, there was a span of 3 bases. The CDR3 protein is CASSLETYNEQFF. CDR3 DNA: TGCGCCAGCAGCTTGGAGACCTACAATGAGCAGTTCTTC.

This clonotype was detected only a few times. CDR3 sequence reads: CASSLRLTDTQYF. The CDR3 bases are TGTGCCAGCAGTTTGAGGCTCACAGATACGCAGTATTTT. The chain employs TRBV12-3 or TRBV12-4 and TRBJ2-3; no clear D gene. The CDR3 runs 13 residues. V lost 3 bases, J lost 2 bases, and 6 bases lay in between.